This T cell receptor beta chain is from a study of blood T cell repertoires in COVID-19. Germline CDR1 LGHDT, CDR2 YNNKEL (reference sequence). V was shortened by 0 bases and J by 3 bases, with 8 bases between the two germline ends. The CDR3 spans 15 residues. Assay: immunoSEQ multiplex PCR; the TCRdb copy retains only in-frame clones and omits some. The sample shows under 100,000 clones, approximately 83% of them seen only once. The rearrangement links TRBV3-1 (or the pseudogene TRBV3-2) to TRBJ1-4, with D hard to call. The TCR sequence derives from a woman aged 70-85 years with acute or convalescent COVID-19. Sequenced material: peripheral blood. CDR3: CASSQDGWANEKLFF. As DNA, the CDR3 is TGTGCCAGCAGCCAAGACGGGTGGGCTAATGAAAAACTGTTTTTT.